A selection of T cell receptor beta chains follows, all from one sample in a study of T-cell reconstitution after alpha-beta-depleted transplantation in children. TCRdb itself ran the PCR reads through MiXCR, one entry per CDR3 protein. The sample includes 90,000 to 100,000 distinct CDR3 sequences, about 25% of them seen just once. The specimen was PBMCs, collected before TCRalphabeta/CD19-depleted stem cell transplant. Every receptor here comes from a boy between 2 and 10 years old with acute lymphoblastic leukemia, due to receive a stem cell transplant. Both conserved end residues are part of each CDR3. The D gene is left open where the match is weak. Size is omitted from some rows. Given values are once, few, many or a class for expanded clones.

D gene: TRBD2
clone size: .
V gene: TRBV20-1
J gene: TRBJ2-5
CDR3 DNA: TGCAGTGCTAAACGGACTAGCGGTTGGCTGGAGACCCAGTACTTC
CDR3 protein: CSAKRTSGWLETQYF

D gene: .
clone size: .
V gene: TRBV20-1
J gene: TRBJ2-3
CDR3 DNA: TGCAGTGCTAGAGATGTACGGATAGCGGAGGGAAAAGATACGCAGTATTTT
CDR3 protein: CSARDVRIAEGKDTQYF

D gene: .
clone size: .
V gene: TRBV5-1
J gene: TRBJ1-1
CDR3 DNA: TGCGCCAGCAGCTTGGAGGTTGGGACTGAAGCTTTCTTT
CDR3 protein: CASSLEVGTEAFF

D gene: .
clone size: few
V gene: TRBV20-1
J gene: TRBJ2-2
CDR3 DNA: TGCAGTGCCTTCGCGGGCACCGGGGAGCTGTTTTTT
CDR3 protein: CSAFAGTGELFF

D gene: .
clone size: few
V gene: TRBV5-1
J gene: TRBJ2-1
CDR3 DNA: TGCGCCAGCAGCTTGGCCGTAGGGACCCTCCCAGGTGAGCAGTTCTTC
CDR3 protein: CASSLAVGTLPGEQFF

D gene: .
clone size: .
V gene: TRBV4-2
J gene: TRBJ2-7
CDR3 DNA: TGTGCCAGCAGCTACTGGGGAGAAGGGTCCTACGAGCAGTACTTC
CDR3 protein: CASSYWGEGSYEQYF

D gene: .
clone size: few
V gene: TRBV19
J gene: TRBJ2-5
CDR3 DNA: TGTGCCAGTAGTAGCCCCAGTGCCGGGGAGACCCAGTACTTC
CDR3 protein: CASSSPSAGETQYF

D gene: TRBD2
clone size: .
V gene: TRBV7-2
J gene: TRBJ2-7
CDR3 DNA: TGTGCCAGCAGCCGGCCGGGCGGGAGGGCCAGTATCTACGAGCAGTACTTC
CDR3 protein: CASSRPGGRASIYEQYF

D gene: TRBD1
clone size: .
V gene: TRBV6-5
J gene: TRBJ2-2
CDR3 DNA: TGTGCCAGCAGTTACACAGGGGGCGTCGGGGAGCTGTTTTTT
CDR3 protein: CASSYTGGVGELFF

D gene: .
clone size: .
V gene: TRBV5-4
J gene: TRBJ2-3
CDR3 DNA: TGTGCCAGCAGCCCACAACTCGGGGATACGCAGTATTTT
CDR3 protein: CASSPQLGDTQYF

D gene: TRBD2
clone size: .
V gene: TRBV5-1
J gene: TRBJ2-2
CDR3 DNA: TGCGCCAGCAGCTTGGGGACTAGCGGATTTGCCGGGGAGCTGTTTTTT
CDR3 protein: CASSLGTSGFAGELFF

D gene: .
clone size: .
V gene: TRBV3-1
J gene: TRBJ2-7
CDR3 DNA: TGTGCCAGCAGCTTGGGACGGGAGTCCGAGCAGTACTTC
CDR3 protein: CASSLGRESEQYF

D gene: .
clone size: .
V gene: TRBV5-1
J gene: TRBJ2-5
CDR3 DNA: TGCGCCAGCAGCTCGGAGCGGGAGACCCAGTACTTC
CDR3 protein: CASSSERETQYF

D gene: TRBD1
clone size: many
V gene: TRBV20-1
J gene: TRBJ1-1
CDR3 DNA: TGCAGTGCTGACAGGGCGAACACTGAAGCTTTCTTT
CDR3 protein: CSADRANTEAFF

D gene: .
clone size: many
V gene: TRBV20-1
J gene: TRBJ1-1
CDR3 DNA: TGCAGTGCTCGGGTGGGCCCTCAAGCTTTCTTT
CDR3 protein: CSARVGPQAFF

D gene: .
clone size: .
V gene: TRBV3-1
J gene: TRBJ2-5
CDR3 DNA: TGTGCCAGCGGCGAAGGGGCGGAGACCCAGTACTTC
CDR3 protein: CASGEGAETQYF

D gene: .
clone size: few
V gene: TRBV20-1
J gene: TRBJ2-1
CDR3 DNA: TGCAGTAGGACTACACTATTAGGCGAGCAGTTCTTC
CDR3 protein: CSRTTLLGEQFF

D gene: .
clone size: .
V gene: TRBV18
J gene: TRBJ2-3
CDR3 DNA: TGTGCCAGCTCACCACTCAGAACTAGCACAGATACGCAGTATTTT
CDR3 protein: CASSPLRTSTDTQYF

D gene: .
clone size: .
V gene: TRBV3-1
J gene: TRBJ2-5
CDR3 DNA: TGTGCCAGCAGCCAAGCCGGGCTGAGGGAGACCCAGAACTTC
CDR3 protein: CASSQAGLRETQNF

D gene: .
clone size: .
V gene: TRBV29-1
J gene: TRBJ1-1
CDR3 DNA: TGCAGCGGCCGGGACACGACCTCGCTTGAAGCTTTCTTT
CDR3 protein: CSGRDTTSLEAFF

D gene: .
clone size: few
V gene: TRBV20-1
J gene: TRBJ2-5
CDR3 DNA: TGCAGTGCTATTCTTTCCAGCGGAGAGACCCAGTACTTC
CDR3 protein: CSAILSSGETQYF

D gene: .
clone size: .
V gene: TRBV12-3/TRBV12-4
J gene: TRBJ2-1
CDR3 DNA: TGTGCCAGCAGTCAGGAGTCAGGGAATGAGCAGTTCTTC
CDR3 protein: CASSQESGNEQFF

D gene: .
clone size: .
V gene: TRBV28
J gene: TRBJ1-3
CDR3 DNA: TGTGCCAGCAGGGAGCATAGCGGAAACACCATATATTTT
CDR3 protein: CASREHSGNTIYF

D gene: TRBD2
clone size: .
V gene: TRBV11-2
J gene: TRBJ2-7
CDR3 DNA: TGTGCCAGCAGCTCCGGGGGGGGTTTACCCCTCGAGCAGTACTTC
CDR3 protein: CASSSGGGLPLEQYF

D gene: TRBD1
clone size: few
V gene: TRBV2
J gene: TRBJ2-2
CDR3 DNA: TGTGCCAGCAAACGGACAGGGGGAACCGGGGAGCTGTTTTTT
CDR3 protein: CASKRTGGTGELFF

D gene: .
clone size: few
V gene: TRBV11-2
J gene: TRBJ2-1
CDR3 DNA: TGTGCCAGCAGCCTGTTTAGCGGATTAAACAATGAGCAGTTCTTC
CDR3 protein: CASSLFSGLNNEQFF

D gene: TRBD2
clone size: .
V gene: TRBV4-3
J gene: TRBJ2-3
CDR3 DNA: TGCGCCAGCAGCCAAGATCAGACTAGCGGGGATACGCAGTATTTT
CDR3 protein: CASSQDQTSGDTQYF

D gene: .
clone size: .
V gene: TRBV5-5
J gene: TRBJ2-5
CDR3 DNA: TGTGCCAGCAGCTTGGGCCCAGCGACGGGGCAAGAGACCCAGTACTTC
CDR3 protein: CASSLGPATGQETQYF

D gene: TRBD2
clone size: .
V gene: TRBV3-1
J gene: TRBJ2-7
CDR3 DNA: TGTGCCAGCAGCCAAGATTACCCTTTAGGGCGGGAGACCTACGAGCAGTACTTC
CDR3 protein: CASSQDYPLGRETYEQYF